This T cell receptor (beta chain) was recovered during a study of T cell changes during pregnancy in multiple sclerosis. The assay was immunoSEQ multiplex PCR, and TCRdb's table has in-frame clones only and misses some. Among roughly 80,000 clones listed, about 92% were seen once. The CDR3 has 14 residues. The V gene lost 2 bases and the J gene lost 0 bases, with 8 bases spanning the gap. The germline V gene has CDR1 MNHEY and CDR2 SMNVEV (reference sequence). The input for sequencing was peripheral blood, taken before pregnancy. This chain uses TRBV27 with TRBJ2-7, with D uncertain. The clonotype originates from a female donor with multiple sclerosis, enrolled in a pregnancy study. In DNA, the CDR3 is TGTGCCAGCAGTTTAGGCAGGAACTCCTACGAGCAGTACTTC. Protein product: CASSLGRNSYEQYF.